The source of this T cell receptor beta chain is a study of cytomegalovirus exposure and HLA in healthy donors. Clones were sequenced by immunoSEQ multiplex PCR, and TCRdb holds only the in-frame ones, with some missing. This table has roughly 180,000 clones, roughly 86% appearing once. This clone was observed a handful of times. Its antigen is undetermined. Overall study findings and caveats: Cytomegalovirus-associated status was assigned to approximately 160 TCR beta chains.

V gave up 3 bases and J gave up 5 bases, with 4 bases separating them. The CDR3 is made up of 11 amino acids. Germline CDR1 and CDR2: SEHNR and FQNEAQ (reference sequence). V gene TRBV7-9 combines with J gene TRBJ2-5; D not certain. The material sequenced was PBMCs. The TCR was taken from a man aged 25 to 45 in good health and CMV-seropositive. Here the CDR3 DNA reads TGTGCCAGCAGCTTTACGGAGACCCAGTACTTC. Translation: CASSFTETQYF.